A selection of T cell receptor beta chains follows, all from one sample in a study of T cells in Graves' hyperthyroidism and ophthalmopathy. TCRdb re-analysed the multiplex PCR reads in MiXCR, keeping a single row per CDR3 protein. Among nearly 110,000 distinct CDR3 sequences listed, roughly 15% were seen once. Sequencing was carried out using blood. Receptors originate from a woman aged 50 to 60 with Graves' hyperthyroidism. Each CDR3 is given with its conserved first and last residue. Fields, in order: J gene, V gene, D gene, clone size, CDR3 protein, CDR3 DNA. A D gene is named only where the DNA matches it firmly. A clone size is listed for some rows: how often the clone was seen (once, few, many), or a class if it is expanded.

J: TRBJ2-3; V: TRBV29-1; D: -; size: many; CDR3: CSVETVRGTDTQYF; DNA: TGCAGCGTTGAGACAGTCCGGGGCACAGATACGCAGTATTTT
J: TRBJ2-3; V: TRBV20-1; D: TRBD2; size: many; CDR3: CSAREGWLAESTDTQYF; DNA: TGCAGTGCTAGAGAAGGTTGGCTAGCGGAAAGCACAGATACGCAGTATTTT
J: TRBJ2-7; V: TRBV20-1; D: -; size: many; CDR3: CSARDTATPAYEQYF; DNA: TGCAGTGCTAGAGATACGGCCACACCCGCCTACGAGCAGTACTTC
J: TRBJ2-5; V: TRBV20-1; D: TRBD2; size: once; CDR3: CSAPGTGTSGRGETQYF; DNA: TGCAGTGCCCCCGGGACCGGGACTAGCGGGAGAGGAGAGACCCAGTACTTC
J: TRBJ2-6; V: TRBV12-3/TRBV12-4; D: -; size: -; CDR3: CASSLIGDSGANVLTF; DNA: TGTGCCAGCAGTTTAATAGGGGACTCTGGGGCCAACGTCCTGACTTTC
J: TRBJ1-1; V: TRBV28; D: -; size: many; CDR3: CASSLQATLNTEAFF; DNA: TGTGCCAGCAGTCTACAGGCAACACTGAACACTGAAGCTTTCTTT
J: TRBJ2-2; V: TRBV29-1; D: -; size: many; CDR3: CSVRELSGELFF; DNA: TGCAGCGTCAGGGAGCTGAGCGGGGAGCTGTTTTTT
J: TRBJ2-1; V: TRBV20-1; D: TRBD2; size: many; CDR3: CSAHSPGGSGISYNEQFF; DNA: TGCAGTGCTCACAGCCCGGGGGGTAGCGGGATCTCCTACAATGAGCAGTTCTTC
J: TRBJ1-5; V: TRBV7-9; D: -; size: -; CDR3: CASSKQGTQPQHF; DNA: TGTGCCAGCAGCAAACAGGGCACTCAGCCCCAGCATTTT
J: TRBJ2-5; V: TRBV7-3; D: TRBD2; size: many; CDR3: CASSLGAGGRETQYF; DNA: TGTGCCAGCAGCCTAGGGGCGGGAGGACGGGAGACCCAGTACTTC
J: TRBJ2-5; V: TRBV20-1; D: TRBD2; size: many; CDR3: CSAASSGRQETQYF; DNA: TGCAGTGCTGCCTCTAGCGGGAGGCAAGAGACCCAGTACTTC
J: TRBJ2-5; V: TRBV11-2; D: -; size: -; CDR3: CASRHGETQYF; DNA: TGTGCCAGCAGACACGGGGAGACCCAGTACTTC
J: TRBJ1-3; V: TRBV20-1; D: -; size: many; CDR3: CSAPDRSSGNTIYF; DNA: TGCAGTGCGCCCGACAGGTCTTCTGGAAACACCATATATTTT
J: TRBJ2-1; V: TRBV7-9; D: TRBD1; size: -; CDR3: CASSTRTGGYNEQFF; DNA: TGTGCCAGCAGCACCCGGACAGGGGGCTACAATGAGCAGTTCTTC
J: TRBJ2-3; V: TRBV11-2; D: TRBD2; size: -; CDR3: CASSLGLAGAGDTQYF; DNA: TGTGCCAGCAGCTTGGGGCTAGCGGGAGCCGGAGATACGCAGTATTTT
J: TRBJ2-1; V: TRBV27; D: -; size: many; CDR3: CASSPDGQGPYNEQFF; DNA: TGTGCCAGCAGTCCCGACGGACAAGGACCGTACAATGAGCAGTTCTTC
J: TRBJ2-5; V: TRBV28; D: -; size: many; CDR3: CASSLKGGGTQETQYF; DNA: TGTGCCAGCAGTTTAAAGGGAGGAGGGACCCAAGAGACCCAGTACTTC
J: TRBJ2-2; V: TRBV3-1; D: -; size: many; CDR3: CASSPQGSGELFF; DNA: TGTGCCAGCAGCCCCCAGGGGTCCGGGGAGCTGTTTTTT
J: TRBJ1-4; V: TRBV12-3/TRBV12-4; D: -; size: -; CDR3: CASSSSGSGEKLFF; DNA: TGTGCCAGCAGTTCCTCCGGGTCGGGTGAAAAACTGTTTTTT
J: TRBJ2-5; V: TRBV28; D: -; size: many; CDR3: CASTQRGHNQETQYF; DNA: TGTGCCAGCACGCAACGGGGACATAACCAAGAGACCCAGTACTTC
J: TRBJ2-5; V: TRBV2; D: TRBD2; size: many; CDR3: CASRKTSGQETQYF; DNA: TGTGCCAGCAGGAAGACTAGCGGGCAAGAGACCCAGTACTTC
J: TRBJ2-7; V: TRBV20-1; D: -; size: many; CDR3: CSALFQGREQYF; DNA: TGCAGTGCCCTATTTCAGGGGCGCGAGCAGTACTTC
J: TRBJ1-3; V: TRBV11-2; D: -; size: many; CDR3: CASSLAGTGNTIYF; DNA: TGTGCCAGCAGCTTAGCAGGGACTGGAAACACCATATATTTT
J: TRBJ1-1; V: TRBV18; D: -; size: many; CDR3: CASSTLGGTEAFF; DNA: TGTGCCAGCTCGACCTTAGGGGGGACTGAAGCTTTCTTT
J: TRBJ2-1; V: TRBV6-9; D: TRBD2; size: -; CDR3: CASSLTSGNNEQFF; DNA: TGTGCCAGCAGTTTAACTAGCGGGAACAATGAGCAGTTCTTC
J: TRBJ1-2; V: TRBV3-1; D: TRBD1; size: many; CDR3: CASSRNDRENGYTF; DNA: TGTGCCAGCAGCCGAAACGACAGGGAGAATGGCTACACCTTC
J: TRBJ1-5; V: TRBV7-8; D: -; size: many; CDR3: CASSSHNQPQHF; DNA: TGTGCCAGCAGCTCCCACAATCAGCCCCAGCATTTT
J: TRBJ2-7; V: TRBV27; D: TRBD1; size: many; CDR3: CASSPWGTGPYEQYF; DNA: TGTGCCAGCAGTCCTTGGGGGACAGGTCCCTACGAGCAGTACTTC
J: TRBJ1-5; V: TRBV2; D: TRBD1; size: -; CDR3: CASTGQPNQPQHF; DNA: TGTGCCAGCACGGGACAGCCCAATCAGCCCCAGCATTTT
J: TRBJ1-2; V: TRBV19; D: -; size: many; CDR3: CASRSDRGYGYTF; DNA: TGTGCCAGTAGGTCGGACCGAGGCTATGGCTACACCTTC
J: TRBJ2-1; V: TRBV3-1; D: -; size: many; CDR3: CASSQDFGPVGNEQFF; DNA: TGTGCCAGCAGCCAAGATTTTGGCCCCGTCGGGAATGAGCAGTTCTTC
J: TRBJ1-2; V: TRBV30; D: -; size: many; CDR3: CAWSVLGVSRLSYGYTF; DNA: TGTGCCTGGAGTGTACTCGGGGTCTCCAGGCTTTCTTATGGCTACACCTTC
J: TRBJ1-2; V: TRBV29-1; D: TRBD1; size: many; CDR3: CSVTGTGKNYGYTF; DNA: TGCAGCGTAACCGGGACAGGGAAGAACTATGGCTACACCTTC
J: TRBJ1-2; V: TRBV29-1; D: -; size: many; CDR3: CSVVVQGGWGYTF; DNA: TGCAGCGTTGTAGTGCAGGGAGGCTGGGGCTACACCTTC
J: TRBJ1-2; V: TRBV20-1; D: TRBD1; size: many; CDR3: CSARQGAEIGYTF; DNA: TGCAGTGCCCGACAGGGGGCGGAGATCGGCTACACCTTC
J: TRBJ2-5; V: TRBV7-2; D: TRBD2; size: medium-sized; CDR3: CASSLSWLAGETQYF; DNA: TGTGCCAGCAGCTTATCTTGGCTAGCGGGAGAGACCCAGTACTTC
J: TRBJ1-2; V: TRBV19; D: -; size: few; CDR3: CASSIEGFGGGYTF; DNA: TGTGCCAGTAGTATCGAAGGGTTTGGCGGCGGCTACACCTTC
J: TRBJ2-3; V: TRBV2; D: -; size: many; CDR3: CASSGRGRNPSTDTQYF; DNA: TGTGCCAGCAGTGGGCGGGGTCGGAACCCAAGCACAGATACGCAGTATTTT
J: TRBJ1-4; V: TRBV6-1; D: -; size: few; CDR3: CASRRGRATNEKLFF; DNA: TGTGCCAGCAGGCGCGGACGGGCAACTAATGAAAAACTGTTTTTT
J: TRBJ1-2; V: TRBV28; D: -; size: -; CDR3: CASSFEVNGYTF; DNA: TGTGCCAGCAGTTTCGAGGTCAATGGCTACACCTTC
J: TRBJ2-1; V: TRBV10-2; D: TRBD2; size: many; CDR3: CASSPRGSGSTYNEQFF; DNA: TGCGCCAGCAGTCCCCGAGGTAGCGGGAGCACCTACAATGAGCAGTTCTTC
J: TRBJ2-5; V: TRBV20-1; D: TRBD2; size: many; CDR3: CSARTSGRNGETQYF; DNA: TGCAGTGCCCGGACTAGCGGGAGAAACGGAGAGACCCAGTACTTC
J: TRBJ1-1; V: TRBV3-1; D: -; size: many; CDR3: CASSQEAGYTEAFF; DNA: TGTGCCAGCAGCCAAGAAGCGGGGTACACTGAAGCTTTCTTT
J: TRBJ2-1; V: TRBV7-3; D: TRBD2; size: many; CDR3: CASSLLAGVGEQFF; DNA: TGTGCCAGCAGCTTACTAGCGGGAGTCGGTGAGCAGTTCTTC
J: TRBJ1-1; V: TRBV5-1; D: -; size: -; CDR3: CASSQVTGTEAFF; DNA: TGCGCCAGCAGCCAAGTTACGGGCACTGAAGCTTTCTTT
J: TRBJ1-5; V: TRBV6-1; D: -; size: many; CDR3: CASRGSLNQPQHF; DNA: TGTGCCAGCAGAGGGTCCCTGAATCAGCCCCAGCATTTT
J: TRBJ2-1; V: TRBV28; D: TRBD2; size: many; CDR3: CASSPSGSRYNEQFF; DNA: TGTGCCAGCAGCCCCAGCGGGAGTCGCTACAATGAGCAGTTCTTC
J: TRBJ1-2; V: TRBV6-1; D: -; size: many; CDR3: CASSEIRPRYGYTF; DNA: TGTGCCAGCAGTGAGATACGACCCCGGTATGGCTACACCTTC
J: TRBJ2-1; V: TRBV2; D: -; size: many; CDR3: CASRDTSSSYNEQFF; DNA: TGTGCCAGCAGGGACACTAGTTCCTCCTACAATGAGCAGTTCTTC
J: TRBJ2-4; V: TRBV29-1; D: -; size: many; CDR3: CSVVSPAKNIQYF; DNA: TGCAGCGTTGTAAGTCCGGCCAAAAACATTCAGTACTTC
J: TRBJ2-5; V: TRBV9; D: TRBD2; size: many; CDR3: CASSEDSGPQETQYF; DNA: TGTGCCAGCAGCGAAGATAGCGGGCCACAAGAGACCCAGTACTTC
J: TRBJ1-2; V: TRBV28; D: -; size: many; CDR3: CASRSPGGYTF; DNA: TGTGCCAGCAGATCTCCGGGGGGCTACACCTTC
J: TRBJ1-1; V: TRBV5-1; D: -; size: many; CDR3: CASSHPDRPNTEAFF; DNA: TGCGCCAGCAGCCACCCGGACCGCCCGAACACTGAAGCTTTCTTT
J: TRBJ2-3; V: TRBV12-3/TRBV12-4; D: TRBD1; size: many; CDR3: CASRGQGIDTQYF; DNA: TGTGCCAGCAGGGGACAGGGGATAGATACGCAGTATTTT
J: TRBJ1-3; V: TRBV19; D: -; size: few; CDR3: CASLRRGGTLAGNTIYF; DNA: TGTGCCAGCTTAAGAAGGGGCGGGACGTTGGCTGGAAACACCATATATTTT